The present T cell receptor beta chain was sequenced within a study of T cell responses to AZD1222 COVID-19 vaccine. About this clone: Its antigen is unknown.

Notes on the study in general: The sample set comprised mostly white British donors with more females, and clonal diversity was possibly underestimated. Once two AZD1222 doses were given, Spike-specific TCR breadth and depth went up. Spike-wide vaccine-associated CD4 TCRs dominated at 160-218 and 743-854. Among AZD1222 vaccinees, only 6 or 7 were seropositive at baseline.

With V trimmed by 3 bases and J by 5 bases, 4 bases remained unmatched. Germline V gene sequence: CDR1 SGHRS, CDR2 YFSETQ. The length of the CDR3 is 14 residues. Produced via immunoSEQ multiplex PCR; TCRdb's table is partial and in-frame only. The profile shows 90,000 to 120,000 clones, roughly 87% of them singletons. Sequenced material: peripheral blood, taken on day 0 of AZD1222 vaccination. The chain combines TRBV5-1 with TRBJ2-2; 7 bases agree with TRBD1. This clonotype was obtained from an adult in good health. The CDR3 DNA reads as TGCGCCAGCAGCTGGGGACAGCTTACCGGGGAGCTGTTTTTT. This codes for CASSWGQLTGELFF.